A single sample gave rise to the 28 T cell receptor beta chains below, sequenced in a study of blood T cell repertoires in COVID-19. Produced via immunoSEQ multiplex PCR; TCRdb's table is partial and in-frame only. Counted here are under 45,000 clones, roughly 80% occurring once; the ten biggest clones make up 20% to 30%. The sequenced sample consisted of peripheral blood. The receptor source for this set is a human donor with acute or convalescent COVID-19. The donor label of this sample is uncertain.

This rearrangement joins TRBV2 to TRBJ2-1; 7 bases fit TRBD2. The CDR3 has 15 residues. Germline CDR1 is SNHLY and CDR2 is FYNNEI. With V trimmed by 0 bases and J by 15 bases, 14 bases remained unmatched. The CDR3 here is CASSEARGWSGSRFF. The CDR3 bases are TGTGCCAGCAGTGAAGCGCGGGGGTGGAGTGGGAGTAGGTTCTTC.

Only one count was recorded for this clone. CDR3 residues: CASAASDRGKQETQYF. Written as DNA, the CDR3 is TGTGCCAGCGCTGCTTCAGACAGGGGAAAACAAGAGACCCAGTACTTC. This chain joins TRBV6-6 and TRBJ2-5, with TRBD1 matching over 8 bases. Trimming removed 8 bases from V and 2 bases from J; junction bases left unmatched: 13. Germline V CDR1 and CDR2: MNHNY, SVGAGI (reference sequence). The length of the CDR3 is 16 residues.

The gene calls are TRBV7-9 and TRBJ2-7; the match to TRBD1 covers 9 bases. V trimming: 6 bases; J trimming: 5 bases; junction bases outside the gene matches: 8. CDR3 length: 14 amino acids. Germline CDR1 SEHNR, CDR2 FQNEAQ (reference sequence). The CDR3 DNA reads as TGTGCCAGCAGGACGGACAGGGGTTCCCACGAGCAGTACTTC. This encodes CASRTDRGSHEQYF.

Only one count was recorded for this clone. The chain carries TRBV24-1 and TRBJ2-2, with D possibly TRBD2 on 5 matching bases. V gave up 5 bases and J gave up 5 bases, with 23 bases separating them. CDR3 length equals 18 residues. CDR1 is KGHDR and CDR2 is SFDVKD in the germline V gene. CDR3 protein: CATSGTPSFPGFTGELFF. CDR3 sequence (DNA): TGTGCCACCAGTGGAACACCTAGCTTCCCCGGCTTTACCGGGGAGCTGTTTTTT.

This clone has only one observation. The chain has TRBV29-1 and TRBJ2-1, with TRBD2 matching 11 bases. CDR1 is SQVTM and CDR2 is ANQGSEA in the germline V gene. The CDR3 totals 13 residues. Trimming removed 4 bases from V and 10 bases from J; junction bases left unmatched: 6. CDR3 DNA sequence: TGCAGCGTTGTAGCGGGAGGGGAGGGAGAGCAGTTCTTC. As protein: CSVVAGGEGEQFF.

The CDR3 DNA follows: TGCGCCAGCAGTCTTACAGGGTCCTACGAGCAGTACTTC. This encodes CASSLTGSYEQYF. V usage is TRBV10-2 and J usage is TRBJ2-7, with D possibly being TRBD1 (6 bases). Trimming left V 5 bases short and J 1 base short, with 9 bases between. Per the germline V gene, CDR1 is WSHSY and CDR2 is SAAADI. CDR3 length: 13 residues.

The chain uses TRBV28 and TRBJ1-2; the match to TRBD1 covers 11 bases. The CDR3 totals 15 residues. Looked up from germline, CDR1 is MDHEN and CDR2 is SYDVKM. Unmatched junction bases numbered 6, after V lost 5 bases and J lost 4 bases. CDR3 sequence reads: CASSPRDRGTYGYTF. CDR3 bases: TGTGCCAGCAGTCCTCGGGACAGGGGGACCTATGGCTACACCTTC.

This chain joins TRBV9 and TRBJ2-2; a weak D match, TRBD1 (6 bases). This CDR3 comprises 17 residues. V lost 5 bases and J lost 2, with 19 bases in between. Germline CDR1 and CDR2: SGDLS and YYNGEE. CDR3: CASSLRVARGNTGELFF. The CDR3 DNA follows: TGTGCCAGCAGTTTAAGGGTTGCCAGGGGCAACACCGGGGAGCTGTTTTTT.

The genes are TRBV10-3 and TRBJ1-4; D perhaps matches TRBD1 (5 bases). Germline V gene data show CDR1 as ENHRY and CDR2 as SYGVKD. There are 15 residues in the CDR3. V gave up 4 bases and J gave up 5 bases, with 14 bases separating them. The CDR3 DNA reads as TGTGCCATCAGTGCCGGGGGTGGTTCCAATGAAAAACTGTTTTTT. Its protein product is CAISAGGGSNEKLFF.

V is TRBV7-7 and J is TRBJ2-7; 10 bases fit TRBD2. The CDR3 is 15 amino acids. Germline V lookup: CDR1 SSHAT, CDR2 FNYEAQ (reference sequence). V lost 5 bases to trimming and J lost 0 bases; unmatched junction nucleotides: 4. As DNA, the CDR3 is TGTGCCAGCAGCCCCGGGACTAGCGCCTCCTACGAGCAGTACTTC. It specifies CASSPGTSASYEQYF.

The chain joins TRBV6-5 to TRBJ1-4; 8 bases align to TRBD1. The CDR3 length is 14 residues. The trim removed 6 bases at V and 5 bases at J, leaving 5 bases unmatched. The germline CDR1 and CDR2 sequences are MNHEY and SVGAGI. The CDR3 DNA reads as TGTGCCAGCAGCCTACAGGGGGGGAATGAAAAACTGTTTTTT. Protein: CASSLQGGNEKLFF.

The chain couples TRBV7-2 to TRBJ1-2; 9 bases align to TRBD1. The V segment lost 2 bases and the J segment 5 bases; nucleotides outside the gene matches: 9. The CDR3 has 16 residues. Germline CDR1 and CDR2: SGHTA and FQGNSA. CDR3 in amino acids: CASSLSQPGQGYGYTF. In DNA form, the CDR3 reads TGTGCCAGCAGCTTAAGTCAGCCGGGACAGGGTTATGGCTACACCTTC.

The genes are TRBV5-1 and TRBJ2-1; D gene unclear. Trimming stripped 0 bases from V and 5 bases from J, with 9 bases between. Germline V CDR1 and CDR2: SGHRS, YFSETQ. The CDR3 extends over 14 amino acids. Here the CDR3 DNA reads TGCGCCAGCAGCTTGGAGGCAGGTCACAATGAGCAGTTCTTC. It translates to CASSLEAGHNEQFF.

The V call is TRBV12-5, the J call TRBJ2-3; 10 nucleotides line up with TRBD2. The CDR3 totals 15 residues. CDR1 and CDR2 (germline): LGHNT, FRNRAP. V gave up 6 bases and J gave up 3 bases; unmatched junction bases: 6. The CDR3 region has the DNA TGTGCTAGTGGCCAAAGCGGGGGGGCTACAGATACGCAGTATTTT. It is translated as CASGQSGGATDTQYF.

The J gene is TRBJ1-2, the V gene TRBV10-3; 7 bases align to TRBD1. V gave up 6 bases and J gave up 6 bases; unmatched junction bases: 10. Germline CDR1 reads ENHRY; CDR2 reads SYGVKD. This CDR3 is 14 amino acids long. CDR3 residues: CAISRTGEKNGYTF. As DNA, the CDR3 is TGTGCCATCAGCAGGACAGGCGAAAAGAATGGCTACACCTTC.

This chain joins TRBV4-1 and TRBJ2-4, with 8 bases lining up with TRBD1. The junction had 9 bases not matched to a gene; V was cut back by 0 bases and J by 2 bases. In germline, CDR1 is MGHRA, CDR2 YSYEKL. This CDR3 has 18 residues. CDR3 loop: CASSQDRQGARTKNIQYF. CDR3 sequence (DNA): TGCGCCAGCAGCCAAGATCGTCAGGGGGCGCGGACCAAAAACATTCAGTACTTC.

The chain links TRBV10-3 to TRBJ1-1; 9 bases line up with TRBD1. Trimming removed 3 bases from V and 4 bases from J; junction bases left unmatched: 3. This CDR3 region has 14 residues. CDR1 and CDR2 from the germline V gene are ENHRY and SYGVKD. The chain's CDR3 is CAISEQGARTEAFF. The CDR3 coding sequence is TGTGCCATCAGTGAACAGGGGGCGCGCACTGAAGCTTTCTTT.

This sequence joins TRBV7-6 and TRBJ2-2, with D possibly TRBD2 on 7 matching bases. The germline CDR1 and CDR2 sequences are SGHVS and FNYEAQ. The CDR3 loop spans 16 amino acids. V dropped 1 base and J dropped 3 bases, with 12 bases sitting between them. The CDR3 here is CASSLEGGQHTGELFF. The CDR3 DNA reads as TGTGCCAGCAGCTTAGAGGGGGGGCAGCACACCGGGGAGCTGTTTTTT.

V is TRBV6-4 and J is TRBJ1-1; 7 bases align to TRBD1. Germline lookup yields CDR1 MRHNA and CDR2 SNTAGT. The CDR3 consists of 15 residues. The J segment lost 2 bases and the V segment lost 6 bases, leaving 9 bases of the junction unmatched. CDR3 protein: CASRQENRGNTEAFF. The CDR3 DNA is TGTGCCAGCAGACAGGAGAACAGGGGTAACACTGAAGCTTTCTTT.

The chain is built from TRBV7-2 and TRBJ1-6; TRBD1 matches at 10 bases. The CDR3 sequence is 15 residues long. V shed 1 base and J 10 bases; nucleotides not matched to a gene: 4. Germline V gene data show CDR1 as SGHTA and CDR2 as FQGNSA. CDR3 DNA: TGTGCCAGCAGCTTAGGACAGGGGGCGCAATCACCCCTCCACTTT. Encoded protein: CASSLGQGAQSPLHF.

There are a few counts of this clone. The chain has TRBV7-9 and TRBJ1-6; 7 bases map to TRBD1. V trimming: 0 bases; J trimming: 6 bases; junction bases outside the gene matches: 8. The CDR3 is 17 amino acids. CDR1 is SEHNR, CDR2 FQNEAQ, per germline (reference sequence). Here the CDR3 reads CASSLARIRQGNSPLHF. The CDR3 nucleotides read TGTGCCAGCAGCTTAGCCCGAATCCGACAGGGTAATTCACCCCTCCACTTT.

This clone is hyperexpanded within its sample. The chain is built from TRBV19 and TRBJ1-6; the match to TRBD1 covers 9 bases. The V segment lost 5 bases and the J segment 9 bases; nucleotides outside the gene matches: 8. The CDR3 runs to 15 residues. Per the germline V gene, CDR1 is LNHDA and CDR2 is SQIVND (reference sequence). CDR3 amino acids: CASSPDRGLGSPLHF. CDR3 nucleotide sequence: TGTGCCAGTAGTCCGGACAGGGGATTGGGTTCACCCCTCCACTTT.

J is TRBJ2-7 and V is TRBV19; TRBD2 agrees at 8 bases. The CDR3 spans 13 residues. V was pared by 5 bases and J by 6 bases, with 6 bases of the junction left unmatched. CDR1 and CDR2 (germline): LNHDA, SQIVND (reference sequence). CDR3 coding DNA: TGTGCCAGTAGTGTCCGGGAGGGCGGCGAGCAGTACTTC. Its protein is CASSVREGGEQYF.

The J gene is TRBJ1-2, the V gene TRBV27, with 7 bases aligning to TRBD1. CDR3 length: 16 amino acids. V lost 3 bases, J lost 6 bases, and 13 bases stayed unmatched. CDR1 is MNHEY and CDR2 is SMNVEV in the germline V gene (reference sequence). CDR3 sequence (DNA): TGTGCCAGCAGTTTCGGTGACAGGGTGGGGTGGAATGGCTACACCTTC. Its protein is CASSFGDRVGWNGYTF.

This chain joins TRBV24-1 and TRBJ2-1, with TRBD2 matching over 14 bases. With V trimmed by 3 bases and J by 8 bases, 8 bases remained unmatched. The CDR3 length is 17 residues. From germline, CDR1 is KGHDR and CDR2 SFDVKD. For the CDR3, the DNA is TGTGCCACCAGTGATCTTGGGACTAGCGGGAGAGGCGATGAGCAGTTCTTC. Translation gives CATSDLGTSGRGDEQFF.

The V call is TRBV4-2, the J call TRBJ2-2; the match to TRBD1 covers 10 bases. With 0 bases clipped from V and 6 bases from J, the junction kept 7 bases outside the gene matches. The CDR3 spans 17 residues. The germline V gene encodes CDR1 LGHNA and CDR2 YNFKEQ. This chain's CDR3 is CASSQDWVGQGAGELFF. The CDR3 bases are TGTGCCAGCAGCCAAGATTGGGTAGGACAGGGGGCCGGGGAGCTGTTTTTT.

The chain employs TRBV6-6 and TRBJ1-3, with no clear D. V was shortened by 5 bases and J by 0 bases, with 14 bases between the two germline ends. The CDR3 contains 16 residues. Germline lookup yields CDR1 MNHNY and CDR2 SVGAGI (reference sequence). The CDR3 DNA follows: TGTGCCAGCAGTGCTGGGAGGGATTTCTCTGGAAACACCATATATTTT. Translation: CASSAGRDFSGNTIYF.

The chain employs TRBV27 and TRBJ2-7; perhaps TRBD1 as D (5 bases). Deletions cut 8 bases from V and 2 bases from J, with 16 bases between. This CDR3 is 14 amino acids long. The germline CDR1 and CDR2 sequences are MNHEY and SMNVEV (reference sequence). This chain's CDR3 is CASQDYTGPYEQYF. In DNA, the CDR3 is TGTGCCAGCCAGGATTATACAGGACCCTACGAGCAGTACTTC.